The sequence of this T cell receptor (beta chain) was determined in a study of low-dose radiotherapy and immunotherapy resistance in tumors. Study summary: The authors gave intravenous cyclophosphamide 200 mg/m2 every two weeks, one day before radiation and immunotherapy.

This clonotype was observed at least ten times. V was shortened by 3 bases and J by 7 bases, with 14 bases between the two germline ends. CDR3 length: 14 residues. Germline-derived CDR1 and CDR2 are KGHDR and SFDVKD. The time point denotes: before trial treatment. Administered to the donors were nivolumab, ipilimumab, aspirin, low-dose cyclophosphamide and low-dose radiotherapy. Alpha- and beta-chain coverage of first-strand cDNA came from TRAV- and TRBV-specific primers. The authors ran about 21 PCR cycles to amplify TCRs with a constant-region primer and V-primer adapter. Isolated mRNA was amplified by in vitro transcription. TCRdb reprocessed the reads with MiXCR, giving one entry per CDR3 protein. The table lists more than 85,000 distinct CDR3 sequences, 9.4% of them singletons, with around 0.97% in the top ten.

This sequence originates from a male donor with prostate cancer. Sequencing was performed on PBMCs, taken before treatment. The gene calls are TRBV24-1 and TRBJ1-2; a weak D match, TRBD1 (5 bases). The CDR3 coding sequence is TGTGCCACCAGTGATGAAATGGGGCTTATTGGCTACACCTTC. Encoded protein: CATSDEMGLIGYTF.